Given below is one T cell receptor beta chain in context. This entry belongs to a study of blood T cell repertoires in COVID-19. The wider study: COVID-19 samples collected from the United States, Italy and Spain covered acute and convalescent phases. T cells, B-cell-depleted T cells, or PBMCs provided the cDNA or gDNA that served as material.

Germline CDR1 MNHNY, CDR2 SVGAGI (reference sequence). The V gene lost 8 bases and the J gene lost 5 bases, with 13 bases spanning the gap. The CDR3 contains 14 residues. Original handling: Researchers report that nucleated cell counts were estimated from reference gene primer amplification. The data were produced by immunoSEQ multiplex PCR, yet TCRdb's version contains in-frame clones alone and is incomplete. That table furnishes V, J and clone size, whereas the DNA furnished D and trimming. Here the sample spans about 210,000 clones, 75% to 90% being singletons. This receptor was identified in a man in his fifties or sixties with acute or convalescent COVID-19. Sequencing was carried out using peripheral blood. The V call is TRBV6-6, the J call TRBJ1-6, with unresolved D. The CDR3 DNA reads as TGTGCCAGCCAATTTGGAGCGGATAATTCACCCCTCCACTTT. Encoded protein: CASQFGADNSPLHF.